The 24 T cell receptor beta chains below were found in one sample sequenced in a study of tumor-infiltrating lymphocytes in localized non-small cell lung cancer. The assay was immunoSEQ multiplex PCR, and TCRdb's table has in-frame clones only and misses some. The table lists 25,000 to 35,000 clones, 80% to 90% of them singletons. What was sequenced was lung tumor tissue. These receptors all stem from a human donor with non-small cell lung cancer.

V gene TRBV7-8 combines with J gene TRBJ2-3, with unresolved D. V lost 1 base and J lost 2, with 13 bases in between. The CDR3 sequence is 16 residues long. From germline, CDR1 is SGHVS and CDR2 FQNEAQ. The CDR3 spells CASSLVFGGTTDTQYF. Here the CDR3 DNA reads TGTGCCAGCAGCTTAGTCTTCGGTGGTACCACAGATACGCAGTATTTT.

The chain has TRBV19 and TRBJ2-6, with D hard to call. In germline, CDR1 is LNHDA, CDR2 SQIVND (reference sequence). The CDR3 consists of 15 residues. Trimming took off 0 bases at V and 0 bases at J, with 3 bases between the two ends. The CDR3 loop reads CASSIENSGANVLTF. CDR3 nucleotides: TGTGCCAGTAGTATAGAAAACTCTGGGGCCAACGTCCTGACTTTC.

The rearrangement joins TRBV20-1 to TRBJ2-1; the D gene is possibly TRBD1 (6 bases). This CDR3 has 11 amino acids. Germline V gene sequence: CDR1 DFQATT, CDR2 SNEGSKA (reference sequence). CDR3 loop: CRTRGYNEQFF. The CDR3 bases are TGCAGAACCAGGGGATACAATGAGCAGTTCTTC.

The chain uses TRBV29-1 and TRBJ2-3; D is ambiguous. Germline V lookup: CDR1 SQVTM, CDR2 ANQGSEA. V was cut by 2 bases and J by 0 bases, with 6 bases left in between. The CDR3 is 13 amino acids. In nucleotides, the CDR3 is TGCAGCGTTGAAAGAGATAGCACAGATACGCAGTATTTT. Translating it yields CSVERDSTDTQYF.

The CDR3 nucleotides are TGTGCCAGCAGTGAGGGGAGCGGGGGCGCGACTGGCCATGAGCAGTTCTTC. Its protein is CASSEGSGGATGHEQFF. The genes are TRBV6-4 and TRBJ2-1; the match to TRBD2 covers 8 bases. CDR3 length: 17 amino acids. Germline V CDR1 and CDR2: MRHNA, SNTAGT. Trimming removed 3 bases from V and 8 bases from J; junction bases left unmatched: 15.

CDR3 DNA: TGTGCCAGCAGTTCTACGGGACACCGGTTCTACGAGCAGTACTTC. Protein: CASSSTGHRFYEQYF. This chain connects TRBV27 to TRBJ2-7, with D perhaps matching TRBD1 (6 bases). Germline values: CDR1 MNHEY, CDR2 SMNVEV (reference sequence). CDR3 length equals 15 residues. V lost 4 bases and J lost 3, with 16 bases in between.

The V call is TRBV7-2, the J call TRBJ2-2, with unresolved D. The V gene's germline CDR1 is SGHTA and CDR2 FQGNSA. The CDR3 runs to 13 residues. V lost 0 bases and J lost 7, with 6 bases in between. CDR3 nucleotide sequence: TGTGCCAGCAGCTTAGCTGGGTTCGGGGAGCTGTTTTTT. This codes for CASSLAGFGELFF. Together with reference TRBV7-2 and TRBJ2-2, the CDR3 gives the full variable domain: GAGVSQSPSNKVTEKGKDVELRCDPISGHTALYWYRQSLGQGLEFLIYFQGNSAPDKSGLPSDRFSAERTGGSVSTLTIQRTQQEDSAVYLCASSLAGFGELFFGEGSRLTVL.

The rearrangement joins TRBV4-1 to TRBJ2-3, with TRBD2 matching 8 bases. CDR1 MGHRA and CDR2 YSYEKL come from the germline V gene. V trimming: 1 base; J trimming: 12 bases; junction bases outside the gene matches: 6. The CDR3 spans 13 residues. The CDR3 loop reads CASSQGGGTRQYF. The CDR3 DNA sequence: TGCGCCAGCAGCCAAGGGGGTGGGACTAGACAGTATTTT.

CDR3 bases: TGTGCCAGCAGTAACCCAAGACACTTACAAACTGAAGCTTTCTTT. Protein product: CASSNPRHLQTEAFF. This chain joins TRBV6-1 and TRBJ1-1; D is unresolved. CDR1 is MNHNS, CDR2 SASEGT, per germline. The CDR3 has 15 amino acids. Trimming stripped 5 bases from V and 5 bases from J, with 18 bases between.

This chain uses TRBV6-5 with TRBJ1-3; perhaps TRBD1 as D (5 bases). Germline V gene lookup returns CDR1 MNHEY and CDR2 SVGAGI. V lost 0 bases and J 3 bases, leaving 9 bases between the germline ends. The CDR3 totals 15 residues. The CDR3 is CASSYSLGLGNTIYF. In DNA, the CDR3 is TGTGCCAGCAGTTACTCCTTGGGGCTTGGAAACACCATATATTTT.

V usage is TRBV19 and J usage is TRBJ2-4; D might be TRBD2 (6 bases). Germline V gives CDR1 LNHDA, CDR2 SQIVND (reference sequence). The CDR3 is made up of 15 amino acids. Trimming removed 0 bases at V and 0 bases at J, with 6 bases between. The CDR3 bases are TGTGCCAGTAGTATAGAGGGAGGAGCCAAAAACATTCAGTACTTC. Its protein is CASSIEGGAKNIQYF.

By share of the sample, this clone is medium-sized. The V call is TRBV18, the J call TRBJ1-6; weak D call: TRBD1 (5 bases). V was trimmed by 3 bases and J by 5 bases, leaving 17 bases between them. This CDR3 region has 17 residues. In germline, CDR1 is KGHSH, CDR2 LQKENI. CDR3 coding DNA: TGTGCCAGCTCACCCCGCGGAAAGTCCAGGGATAATTCACCCCTCCACTTT. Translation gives CASSPRGKSRDNSPLHF. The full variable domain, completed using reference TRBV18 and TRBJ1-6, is NAGVMQNPRHLVRRRGQEARLRCSPMKGHSHVYWYRQLPEEGLKFMVYLQKENIIDESGMPKERFSAEFPKEGPSILRIQQVVRGDSAAYFCASSPRGKSRDNSPLHFGNGTRLTVT.

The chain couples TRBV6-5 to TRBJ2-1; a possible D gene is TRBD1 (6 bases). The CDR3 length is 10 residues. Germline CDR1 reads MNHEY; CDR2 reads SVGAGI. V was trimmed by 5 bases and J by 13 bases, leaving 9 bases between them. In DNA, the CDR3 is TGTGCCAGCAGTACGGACAGTCAGTTCTTC. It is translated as CASSTDSQFF.

The DNA of the CDR3 is TGCGCCAGCAGCCAGCCCCGGGACAGGAGCACAGATACGCAGTATTTT. The encoded protein is CASSQPRDRSTDTQYF. This rearrangement joins TRBV4-3 to TRBJ2-3, with 8 bases that match TRBD1. This CDR3 has 16 residues. J gave up 0 bases and V 3 bases, and 5 bases lay outside the gene matches. Germline-derived CDR1 and CDR2 are LGHNA and YSLEER.

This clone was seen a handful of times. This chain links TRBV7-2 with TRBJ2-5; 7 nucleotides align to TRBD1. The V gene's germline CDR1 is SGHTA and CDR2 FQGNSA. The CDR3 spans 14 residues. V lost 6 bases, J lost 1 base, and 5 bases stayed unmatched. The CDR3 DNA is TGTGCCAGCAGACCTGACAGGGTCCAAGAGACCCAGTACTTC. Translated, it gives CASRPDRVQETQYF. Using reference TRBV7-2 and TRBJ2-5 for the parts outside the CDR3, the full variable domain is GAGVSQSPSNKVTEKGKDVELRCDPISGHTALYWYRQSLGQGLEFLIYFQGNSAPDKSGLPSDRFSAERTGGSVSTLTIQRTQQEDSAVYLCASRPDRVQETQYFGPGTRLLVL.

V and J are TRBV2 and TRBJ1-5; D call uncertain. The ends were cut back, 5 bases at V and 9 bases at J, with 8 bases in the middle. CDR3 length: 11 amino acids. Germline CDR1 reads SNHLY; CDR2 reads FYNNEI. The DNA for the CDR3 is TGTGCCAGCAGTTTGTCCGCGCCCCAGCATTTT. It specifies CASSLSAPQHF.

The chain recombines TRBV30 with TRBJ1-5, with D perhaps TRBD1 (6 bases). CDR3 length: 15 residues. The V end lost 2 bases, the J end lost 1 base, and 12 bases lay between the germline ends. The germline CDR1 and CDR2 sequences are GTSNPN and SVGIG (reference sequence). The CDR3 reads CAWSYRAASNQPQHF. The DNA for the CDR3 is TGTGCCTGGAGTTACAGGGCAGCCAGCAATCAGCCCCAGCATTTT.

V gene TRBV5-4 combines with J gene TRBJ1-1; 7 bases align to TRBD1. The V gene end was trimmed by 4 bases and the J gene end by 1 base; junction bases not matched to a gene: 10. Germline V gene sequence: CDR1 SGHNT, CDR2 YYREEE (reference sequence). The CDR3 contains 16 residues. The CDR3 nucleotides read TGTGCCAGCAGCCCGGACAGCGACAGGGCGAACACTGAAGCTTTCTTT. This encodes CASSPDSDRANTEAFF.

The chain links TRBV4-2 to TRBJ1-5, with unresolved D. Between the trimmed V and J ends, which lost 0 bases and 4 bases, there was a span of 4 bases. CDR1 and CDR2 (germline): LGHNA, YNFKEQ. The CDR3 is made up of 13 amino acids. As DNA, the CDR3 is TGTGCCAGCAGCCAAGATGCGAATCAGCCCCAGCATTTT. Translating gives CASSQDANQPQHF.

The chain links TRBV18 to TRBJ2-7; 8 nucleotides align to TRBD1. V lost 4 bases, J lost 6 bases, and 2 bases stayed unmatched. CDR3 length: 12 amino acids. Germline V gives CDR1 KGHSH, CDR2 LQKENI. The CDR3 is CASSHDRGEQYF. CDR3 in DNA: TGTGCCAGCTCACACGACAGGGGCGAGCAGTACTTC.

CDR3 in amino acids: CASSLAREEQYF. For the CDR3, the DNA is TGTGCCAGCAGCTTGGCCCGGGAAGAGCAGTACTTC. The chain joins TRBV5-4 to TRBJ2-7, with a possible D match to TRBD2 (5 bases). Trimming stripped 0 bases from V and 7 bases from J, with 8 bases between. Germline V gene data show CDR1 as SGHNT and CDR2 as YYREEE (reference sequence). There are 12 residues in the CDR3.

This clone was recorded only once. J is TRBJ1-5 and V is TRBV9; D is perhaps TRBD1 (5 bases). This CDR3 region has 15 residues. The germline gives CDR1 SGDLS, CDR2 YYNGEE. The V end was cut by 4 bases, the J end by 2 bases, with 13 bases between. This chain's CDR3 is CASSIGGEGNQPQHF. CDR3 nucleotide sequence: TGTGCCAGCAGCATCGGAGGGGAGGGCAATCAGCCCCAGCATTTT.

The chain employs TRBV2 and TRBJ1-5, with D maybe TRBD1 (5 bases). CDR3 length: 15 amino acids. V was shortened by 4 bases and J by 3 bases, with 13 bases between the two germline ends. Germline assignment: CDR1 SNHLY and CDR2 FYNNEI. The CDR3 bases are TGTGCCAGCAGTGGGGACGGGGGTTACAATCAGCCCCAGCATTTT. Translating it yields CASSGDGGYNQPQHF.

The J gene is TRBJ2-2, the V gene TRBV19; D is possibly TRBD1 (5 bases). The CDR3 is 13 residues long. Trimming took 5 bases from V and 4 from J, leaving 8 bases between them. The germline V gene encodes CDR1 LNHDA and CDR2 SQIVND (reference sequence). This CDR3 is CASSATGTGELFF. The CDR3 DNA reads TGTGCCAGTAGTGCCACAGGCACCGGGGAGCTGTTTTTT.